A selection of T cell receptor beta chains follows, all from one sample in a study of T-cell memory formation after mild COVID-19. One entry per CDR3 protein, called by TCRdb with MiXCR from the 5' RACE reads. The repertoire holds hundreds of thousands of distinct CDR3 sequences, roughly 20% seen once, with about 8.2% in the top ten. The sample consisted of PBMCs or a T cell subset sorted from them (not recorded which). These receptors all stem from an adult woman who had mild COVID-19 (a few samples of this study predate the infection). Cell type and time point are not known. The conserved cysteine and the conserved F or W are not part of the CDR3 here.

length	V	CDR3
12	TRBV9	ASSPWDRAGEQY
16	TRBV7-6	ASSSLLRGLAGGLEQY
12	TRBV29-1	SVSGTGGDETQY
12	TRBV9	ASSADSEPYGYT
17	TRBV19	ASTKLGRGPENSNQPQH
13	TRBV18	ASSPQQQGNTEAF
12	TRBV11-2	ASSSRCLTYEQY
13	TRBV20-1	SAEGTSGGNNEQF
14	TRBV7-6	ASSVGLAGTYNEQF
13	TRBV12-3/TRBV12-4	ASSLAQYGSSEQY
12	TRBV3-1	ASSPGHRGEKLF
14	TRBV7-9	ASSPTRGRTLDEQF
16	TRBV21-1	ASSSLTARDRGLEPQH
12	TRBV12-3/TRBV12-4	ASSTQGRSYGYT
12	TRBV7-9	ASSFREGNTEAF
11	TRBV20-1	SAQVWGSETQY
16	TRBV7-6	ASSLRISGGGGANVLT
11	TRBV5-5	ASISDGHYEQY
13	TRBV3-1	ASSQRGSNTGELF
12	TRBV6-1	ASRKGGGYQPQH
13	TRBV7-2	ASSPRTGSNQPQH
11	TRBV7-3	ASSLMLGNEQF
13	TRBV12-3/TRBV12-4	ASSPGLGRPGELF
11	TRBV6-1	ASKGGNDSPLH
14	TRBV24-1	ATSDSEGQGADGYT
12	TRBV19	ASSHRMSSYEQY
14	TRBV7-6	ASSLDGLAGTYEQY
16	TRBV7-8	ASSLAPMVAGGHNEQF
11	TRBV7-8	ASSLASNSPLH
14	TRBV6-2/TRBV6-3	ASSYKRGEVTDTQY
11	TRBV27	ASASLDGETQY
12	TRBV6-6	ASSYVPGPTEAF
12	TRBV4-3	ASSQEQGGYEQY
15	TRBV4-1	ASSSHDVIFRAGELF
14	TRBV24-1	ATSDPQASGTDTQY
11	TRBV7-3	ASSPQYGDTQY
10	TRBV20-1	SAMTGTYEQY
12	TRBV18	ASSGGRTAEKLF
13	TRBV15	ATSVRQKNNSPLH
13	TRBV12-3/TRBV12-4	ASRTGTAGDQPQH
11	TRBV12-3/TRBV12-4	ASSSAGGTMQF
13	TRBV4-1	ASSQVPGGSNEQY
10	TRBV4-1	ASSPRLDEQY
12	TRBV5-1	ASSSRTASYEQY
12	TRBV4-1	ASSPEDSTYEQY
12	TRBV18	ASSPSRGDTEAF
11	TRBV6-1	ASTVTGNTEAF
10	TRBV12-3/TRBV12-4	ASTVGGDEQF
12	TRBV5-6	ASSSRTYPDTQY
12	TRBV12-3/TRBV12-4	ASSFDRTYNEQF
11	TRBV5-5	ASSSAGAREAF
14	TRBV5-1	ASSFGPLGQSYEQY
13	TRBV7-3	ASSPRGGRWNEQF
15	TRBV10-3	AISESQLAGATDTQY
11	TRBV29-1	SVELASSYEQY
14	TRBV4-1	ASSQRPDREYSPLH
11	TRBV25-1	ASSESSGETQY
14	TRBV4-2	ASSQDLKVGSGEQY
14	TRBV5-1	ASSFRPQGAGETQY
13	TRBV20-1	SAPNRLRGFTEAF